This entry lists 2 T cell receptor beta chains sequenced from one sample in a study of naive and memory T cell subsets. Treatment noted: skin biopsy from PPD injection site in Mantoux-positive individual. Reverse transcription used DNase-treated unsorted total RNA, aiming for about 1 to 1,100 ng. Reverse transcription of blood and skin TCR RNA was primed at alpha and beta constant regions. TCRdb independently ran MiXCR on the UMI-ligation and nested PCR reads; one entry per CDR3 protein. Of around 18,000 distinct CDR3 sequences in the sample, 9.5% were seen once. Sequencing used skin, obtained from a tuberculin skin test site. These receptors were obtained from an adult in good health.

This clonotype has only one observation. V gene TRBV6-4 combines with J gene TRBJ1-5; a weak D match, TRBD1 (6 bases). V was shortened by 6 bases and J by 3 bases, with 15 bases between the two germline ends. CDR3 length equals 15 residues. The V gene's germline CDR1 is MRHNA and CDR2 SNTAGT. The CDR3 loop reads CASREDSGPNQPQHF. CDR3 coding DNA: TGTGCCAGCAGGGAGGACAGCGGCCCCAATCAGCCCCAGCATTTT.

A few counts support this clonotype. V usage is TRBV5-1 and J usage is TRBJ2-7; 7 bases map to TRBD1. CDR1 and CDR2 (germline): SGHRS, YFSETQ. This CDR3 region has 15 residues. The ends lost 4 bases at V and 3 bases at J; junction bases unmatched: 10. CDR3 in DNA: TGCGCCAGCAGCGAGGGGGACAGATTAAACTACGAGCAGTACTTC. This encodes CASSEGDRLNYEQYF.